This entry features one T cell receptor (beta chain) sequence. The target antigen is unknown. PCR primers comprised 60 Vbeta and 13 Jbeta primers. Using immunoSEQ multiplex PCR, the repertoire was profiled, and TCRdb retains in-frame clones only, with some absent. The sample contains 55,000 to 65,000 clones, about four fifths of which appear only once. V dropped 3 bases and J dropped 3; count of bases not matched to a gene: 6. In germline, CDR1 is LGHNA, CDR2 YSLEER. The CDR3 contains 16 residues. This sample was included in a study of cytomegalovirus exposure and HLA in healthy donors. Study-level points and caveats: Common viral pathogens (according to a later analysis) appeared linked to several of the most significant clusters.

The specimen sequenced was PBMCs. This clonotype originated in a woman in her thirties or forties in good health and CMV-seronegative. The V gene is TRBV4-3, the J gene TRBJ2-1; 9 bases agree with TRBD1. In nucleotides, the CDR3 is TGCGCCAGCAGCCAGGCCGACAGGGGGGGCTACAATGAGCAGTTCTTC. Translating it yields CASSQADRGGYNEQFF.